One and the same sample provided the 10 T cell receptor beta chains below, sequenced in a study of blood T cells in healthy people across ages. A sample-barcoded 5' primer and a J-beta primer mix were used in a second PCR of roughly 6 to 11 cycles. TCRdb ran MiXCR on the 5' RACE reads and lists one entry per CDR3 protein. The table shows about 730,000 distinct CDR3 sequences, with roughly 44% occurring only once. Sequencing used blood. These receptors all stem from a woman aged 55-69 years in good health.

Of note for this clonotype: Possible read error: a much larger clone is one base away. This chain links TRBV29-1 with TRBJ2-3; 8 positions agree with TRBD2. The CDR3 is made up of 15 amino acids. J lost 3 bases, V lost 5 bases, and 10 bases had no gene match. Germline CDR1 SQVTM, CDR2 ANQGSEA. The CDR3 loop is CSVPLQKRETDTQYF. As DNA, the CDR3 is TGCAGCGTTCCACTTCAGAAGCGGGAGACAGATACGCAGTATTTT.

This clonotype has a handful of counts. V is TRBV20-1 and J is TRBJ1-1; D unresolved. V was shortened by 7 bases and J by 2 bases, with 11 bases between the two germline ends. CDR3 length: 12 amino acids. In germline, CDR1 is DFQATT, CDR2 SNEGSKA (reference sequence). CDR3 loop: CSVAGRNTEAFF. CDR3 DNA sequence: TGCAGTGTGGCAGGCCGCAACACTGAAGCTTTCTTT.

The chain employs TRBV12-3 or TRBV12-4 and TRBJ2-1, with D possibly matching TRBD1 (6 bases). Trimming took 6 bases from V and 4 from J, leaving 13 bases between them. The CDR3 runs 14 residues. The CDR3 DNA reads as TGTGCCAGCAGCCACCGGGACATATACAATGAGCAGTTCTTC. Amino acids: CASSHRDIYNEQFF.

The DNA of the CDR3 is TGTGCCAGCAGCCACATAGTAGGGAGGGGCAATGAGCAGTACTTC. It specifies CASSHIVGRGNEQYF. V usage is TRBV7-9 and J usage is TRBJ2-7, with 7 bases lining up with TRBD2. The V gene's germline CDR1 is SEHNR and CDR2 FQNEAQ (reference sequence). The CDR3 is 15 amino acids. With 5 bases clipped from V and 7 bases from J, the junction kept 14 bases outside the gene matches.

The CDR3 loop reads CASSGVAGGPSNEQFF. In DNA, the CDR3 is TGCGCCAGCAGCGGCGTAGCGGGGGGGCCTAGCAATGAGCAGTTCTTC. The rearrangement uses TRBV5-1 and TRBJ2-1; 11 bases are a match to TRBD2. The CDR3 runs 16 residues. Per germline, CDR1 SGHRS and CDR2 YFSETQ. Trimming cost V 4 bases and J 6 bases; bases outside gene matches: 9.

The CDR3 reads CASSLGGRFSPLHF. The CDR3 DNA reads TGTGCCAGCAGCTTGGGCGGCAGGTTCTCACCCCTCCACTTT. The chain links TRBV7-8 to TRBJ1-6; D is unclear. The germline gives CDR1 SGHVS, CDR2 FQNEAQ. CDR3 size: 14 residues. V was cut by 3 bases and J by 10 bases, with 13 bases left in between.

CDR3: CSASPRRRNEKLFF. The CDR3 bases are TGCAGTGCTAGTCCGAGACGGAGAAATGAAAAACTGTTTTTT. V and J are TRBV20-1 and TRBJ1-4; D is ambiguous. The CDR3 consists of 14 residues. CDR1 and CDR2 from the germline V gene are DFQATT and SNEGSKA (reference sequence). The V and J ends lost 3 bases and 5 bases respectively, with 13 bases between them.

The rearrangement joins TRBV29-1 to TRBJ2-7; TRBD1 aligns across 10 bases. The CDR3 spans 14 residues. The trim removed 7 bases at V and 6 bases at J, leaving 12 bases unmatched. CDR1 and CDR2 from the germline V gene are SQVTM and ANQGSEA. CDR3 amino acids: CSGGDADRGFEQYF. The DNA for the CDR3 is TGCAGCGGGGGGGATGCGGACAGGGGGTTCGAGCAGTACTTC.

This clonotype has more than one count but fewer than ten. The chain has TRBV12-3 or TRBV12-4 and TRBJ2-7, with 8 positions matching TRBD2. The CDR3 is 15 residues long. V was clipped by 3 bases and J by 3 bases; unmatched bases: 7. The CDR3 protein is CASSFSGGAFYEQYF. CDR3 DNA: TGTGCCAGCAGTTTTTCCGGGGGGGCCTTCTACGAGCAGTACTTC.

This clonotype has just one count. The chain links TRBV18 to TRBJ1-2; D is uncertain. Germline CDR1 is KGHSH and CDR2 is LQKENI. The CDR3 runs to 17 residues. The germline V and J ends were trimmed by 0 bases and 4 bases, with 18 bases remaining between them. The DNA for the CDR3 is TGTGCCAGCTCACCACCTCGTCGAGCAGGTGATATCTATGGCTACACCTTC. Amino acid sequence: CASSPPRRAGDIYGYTF.